Listed below are T cell receptor beta chains from one sample, sequenced in a study of shared clonotypes between healthy human individuals. The method was immunoSEQ multiplex PCR; TCRdb's version includes in-frame clones alone and lacks a portion of them. The sample shows around 990,000 clones, approximately 80% of them seen only once. Input material: memory CD4+ T cells from PBMCs. These TCRs come from a man younger than 35 in good health. Some clones in this sample may be carry-over from other donors' samples. CDR3s include the opening cysteine and the closing phenylalanine or tryptophan.

CDR3 length: 16
V gene: TRBV10-1
CDR3 protein: CASSPNRAGGHNEQFF

CDR3 length: 11
V gene: TRBV28
CDR3 protein: CASTTGIGYTF

CDR3 length: 14
V gene: TRBV27
CDR3 protein: CASLGRSSTDTQYF

CDR3 length: 13
V gene: TRBV28
CDR3 protein: CASIRGGSYEQYF

CDR3 length: 14
V gene: TRBV7-2
CDR3 protein: CASSRSGQLYGYTF

CDR3 length: 14
V gene: TRBV11-2
CDR3 protein: CASSQGWGTNEQFF

CDR3 length: 15
V gene: TRBV7-3
CDR3 protein: CASSSGEGSYNEQFF

CDR3 length: 15
V gene: TRBV28
CDR3 protein: CASSLLAGSTDTQYF

CDR3 length: 14
V gene: TRBV6-1
CDR3 protein: CASAAPTGANVLTF

CDR3 length: 13
V gene: TRBV18
CDR3 protein: CASSPGLNYEQYF

CDR3 length: 13
V gene: TRBV5-6
CDR3 protein: CASSLFAGNTIYF